Presented here are 23 T cell receptor beta chains from one specimen sequenced in a study of regulatory T cells in long-lasting Graves disease. As for time point: persistent/refractory GD, antithyroid drugs over 5 years with positive TRAb. RNA from PBMCs was the source of the TCR library. Construction of TCR beta libraries relied on iRepertoire HTBI primers and on Arm-PCR targeting CDR3 regions. TCRdb itself ran the multiplex PCR reads through MiXCR, one entry per CDR3 protein. The top ten clones hold around an eighth of a sample with roughly 400,000 distinct CDR3 sequences, 21% of them seen once. The specimen was peripheral blood mononuclear cells (PBMCs), collected when the disease was refractory, from a patient treated with antithyroid drugs. These receptors all come from a female donor with Graves disease.

The gene calls are TRBV30 and TRBJ1-2; D is possibly TRBD1 (5 bases). This CDR3 is 11 amino acids long. V dropped 4 bases and J dropped 6 bases, with 9 bases sitting between them. Germline assignment: CDR1 GTSNPN and CDR2 SVGIG (reference sequence). CDR3 nucleotides: TGTGCCTGGAACTCGGGGGATGGCTACACCTTC. It encodes CAWNSGDGYTF.

V is TRBV19 and J is TRBJ1-2; D uncertain. V shed 3 bases and J shed 4 bases, with 15 bases lying between them. Germline CDR1 LNHDA, CDR2 SQIVND (reference sequence). This CDR3 is built from 15 residues. The CDR3 region is CASSMELLNAYGYTF. The CDR3 DNA follows: TGTGCCAGTAGTATGGAGCTCCTAAATGCCTATGGCTACACCTTC. Together with reference TRBV19 and TRBJ1-2, the CDR3 gives the full variable domain: DGGITQSPKYLFRKEGQNVTLSCEQNLNHDAMYWYRQDPGQGLRLIYYSQIVNDFQKGDIAEGYSVSREKKESFPLTVTSAQKNPTAFYLCASSMELLNAYGYTFGSGTRLTVV.

This clonotype appeared many times. This chain links TRBV5-1 with TRBJ1-5; TRBD1 agrees at 7 bases. V dropped 5 bases and J dropped 9; count of bases not matched to a gene: 17. CDR1 and CDR2 from the germline V gene are SGHRS and YFSETQ. This CDR3 is built from 16 residues. In DNA, the CDR3 is TGCGCCAGCAGTTCGATGACAGGGCCCAAGGGAGGGCCCCAGCATTTT. It yields the protein CASSSMTGPKGGPQHF.

The table lists this clonotype with many counts. This chain connects TRBV12-3 or TRBV12-4 to TRBJ1-5; 8 bases map to TRBD1. With 4 bases clipped from V and 4 bases from J, the junction kept 6 bases outside the gene matches. There are 15 residues in the CDR3. Here the CDR3 DNA reads TGTGCCAGCAGTTCCAGGGACAGGACTAATCAGCCCCAGCATTTT. Translating gives CASSSRDRTNQPQHF.

V gene TRBV20-1 combines with J gene TRBJ1-4; D call uncertain. Trimming took off 3 bases at V and 0 bases at J, with 5 bases between the two ends. Germline V lookup: CDR1 DFQATT, CDR2 SNEGSKA (reference sequence). The CDR3 runs 13 residues. CDR3 nucleotide sequence: TGCAGTGCTAGTACAGCAACTAATGAAAAACTGTTTTTT. Amino acid sequence: CSASTATNEKLFF.

Worth noting for this clonotype: One base away lies a much larger clone, so this may be a sequencing read error. The V gene is TRBV27, the J gene TRBJ1-1; D gene uncertain. This CDR3 is 15 amino acids long. Trimming removed 6 bases from V and 8 bases from J, with 22 bases in between. Germline V lookup: CDR1 MNHEY, CDR2 SMNVEV (reference sequence). CDR3 nucleotides: TGTGCCAGCAGACCCGGGGTAGGGTCGATCCTAGAAGCTTTCTTT. This translates into CASRPGVGSILEAFF.

This clonotype was recorded many times. The chain links TRBV12-3 or TRBV12-4 to TRBJ2-7; D possibly uses TRBD1 or TRBD2 (5 bases each). The CDR3 is 12 amino acids. Trimming pared 5 bases from V and 7 bases from J, leaving 12 bases between. Here the CDR3 reads CASSTGPREQYF. The CDR3 region has the DNA TGTGCCAGCAGTACGGGACCGCGGGAGCAGTACTTC.

This clonotype was observed many times. This chain uses TRBV18 with TRBJ1-1; D remains ambiguous. V gave up 8 bases and J gave up 1 base, with 11 bases separating them. The CDR3 consists of 13 residues. Germline assignment: CDR1 KGHSH and CDR2 LQKENI. CDR3 nucleotide sequence: TGTGCCAGCAGCCTGGATCCGAACACTGAAGCTTTCTTT. Encoded protein: CASSLDPNTEAFF.

This clonotype was seen more than once but under ten times. This chain links TRBV5-6 with TRBJ1-2; 7 bases agree with TRBD1. Trimming removed 4 bases from V and 4 bases from J; junction bases left unmatched: 4. Germline values: CDR1 SGHDT, CDR2 YYEEEE. This CDR3 contains 13 residues. In nucleotides, the CDR3 is TGTGCCAGCAGCATCGGGACAGCCTATGGCTACACCTTC. It encodes CASSIGTAYGYTF.

This clonotype occurred many times. The rearrangement joins TRBV28 to TRBJ2-7, with 10 bases fitting TRBD1. Per the germline V gene, CDR1 is MDHEN and CDR2 is SYDVKM. The CDR3 is 14 residues long. V lost 1 base and J lost 6; bases outside the gene matches: 3. DNA of the CDR3: TGTGCCAGCAGTTTATCCGGGACAGGGGCCGAGCAGTACTTC. This codes for CASSLSGTGAEQYF.

This clonotype was counted many times. The gene calls are TRBV7-8 and TRBJ1-1; D gene unclear. CDR1 SGHVS and CDR2 FQNEAQ come from the germline V gene. The V gene lost 7 bases and the J gene lost 1 base, with 10 bases spanning the gap. There are 13 residues in the CDR3. Here the CDR3 reads CASNTDWNTEAFF. DNA of the CDR3: TGTGCCAGCAACACGGACTGGAACACTGAAGCTTTCTTT.

This clonotype was recorded at least ten times. The CDR3 DNA follows: TGCAGTGCTAGAGATCCGGGACAAGCTTTCTTT. Protein product: CSARDPGQAFF. The chain couples TRBV20-1 to TRBJ1-1; D perhaps matches TRBD1 (5 bases). V gave up 0 bases and J gave up 9 bases, with 8 bases separating them. The germline V gene has CDR1 DFQATT and CDR2 SNEGSKA (reference sequence). CDR3 length: 11 amino acids.

For this clonotype: One base away lies a much larger clone, so this may be a sequencing read error. CDR3 sequence: CATDGGGGIQETQYF. The DNA of the CDR3 is TGTGCCACCGATGGGGGGGGCGGCATCCAAGAGACCCAGTACTTC. The rearrangement links TRBV3-1 to TRBJ2-5; possible D gene TRBD2, 7 bases. The V end lost 10 bases, the J end lost 1 base, and 19 bases lay between the germline ends. In germline, CDR1 is LGHDT, CDR2 YNNKEL (reference sequence). This CDR3 is built from 15 residues.

Many counts were recorded for this clonotype. The V gene is TRBV6-1, the J gene TRBJ2-2; 9 bases agree with TRBD2. Trimming removed 4 bases from V and 0 bases from J; junction bases left unmatched: 3. Germline V lookup: CDR1 MNHNS, CDR2 SASEGT. This CDR3 contains 16 residues. The CDR3 region has the DNA TGTGCCAGCAGTGCCCTAGCGGGAACGAACACCGGGGAGCTGTTTTTT. Translated, it gives CASSALAGTNTGELFF.

V is TRBV9 and J is TRBJ2-7; a possible D gene is TRBD2 (6 bases). The V gene's germline CDR1 is SGDLS and CDR2 YYNGEE. V lost 5 bases and J 3 bases, leaving 12 bases between the germline ends. CDR3 length: 13 residues. CDR3 bases: TGTGCCAGCAGTCGACTCGGGAGCTACGAGCAGTACTTC. It codes for CASSRLGSYEQYF.

This clonotype was seen many times. The J gene is TRBJ2-7, the V gene TRBV29-1; weak D call: TRBD1 (6 bases). Trimming pared 7 bases from V and 1 base from J, leaving 14 bases between. The CDR3 totals 13 residues. CDR1 and CDR2 from the germline V gene are SQVTM and ANQGSEA. DNA for the CDR3: TGCAGCGCCGTCGGACAGTCGTCCTACGAGCAGTACTTC. Translated: CSAVGQSSYEQYF.

This clonotype was detected a few times. The chain uses TRBV5-1 and TRBJ1-1, with D tentatively TRBD1 (5 bases). V lost 2 bases and J lost 2, with 10 bases in between. Germline CDR1 SGHRS, CDR2 YFSETQ. The CDR3 extends over 14 amino acids. The CDR3 here is CASSFDSSNTEAFF. The CDR3 DNA is TGCGCCAGCAGCTTTGACAGCAGCAACACTGAAGCTTTCTTT.

This sequence joins TRBV3-1 and TRBJ1-1; D ambiguous. Germline CDR1 reads LGHDT; CDR2 reads YNNKEL (reference sequence). The CDR3 has 14 amino acids. Trimming shortened V by 0 bases and J by 5 bases, and 10 bases separated the two germline ends. The CDR3 is CASSQELGLTEAFF. The CDR3 region has the DNA TGTGCCAGCAGCCAAGAATTAGGGCTGACTGAAGCTTTCTTT.

The chain carries TRBV14 and TRBJ2-1; TRBD2 aligns across 14 bases. V lost 6 bases and J lost 5; bases outside the gene matches: 9. This CDR3 has 17 residues. Germline loops: CDR1 SGHDN, CDR2 FVKESK. CDR3 coding DNA: TGTGCCAGCAGTCAATGGGGGGGACTAGCGGGAGACAATGAGCAGTTCTTC. This translates into CASSQWGGLAGDNEQFF. The variable domain in full, completed from reference TRBV14 and TRBJ2-1, reads EAGVTQFPSHSVIEKGQTVTLRCDPISGHDNLYWYRRVMGKEIKFLLHFVKESKQDESGMPNNRFLAERTGGTYSTLKVQPAELEDSGVYFCASSQWGGLAGDNEQFFGPGTRLTVL.

This clonotype occurred many times. The chain links TRBV3-1 to TRBJ1-1, with D possibly being TRBD1 (6 bases). The CDR3 sequence is 12 residues long. CDR1 and CDR2 from the germline V gene are LGHDT and YNNKEL (reference sequence). Deletions cut 4 bases from V and 10 bases from J, with 13 bases between. CDR3 amino acids: CASSLQGKAAFF. The CDR3 DNA reads as TGTGCCAGCAGCCTTCAGGGGAAGGCAGCTTTCTTT.

In this sample, this clonotype turned up many times. The V gene is TRBV27, the J gene TRBJ1-2; weak D call: TRBD1 (5 bases). CDR1 and CDR2 (germline): MNHEY, SMNVEV (reference sequence). This CDR3 comprises 14 residues. The V end was cut by 2 bases, the J end by 4 bases, with 11 bases between. The CDR3 nucleotides are TGTGCCAGCAGTTTAGGGGGATGGCCCTATGGCTACACCTTC. Its protein is CASSLGGWPYGYTF.

This clonotype was counted many times. The gene calls are TRBV28 and TRBJ2-2; weak D call: TRBD2 (6 bases). Trimming took 5 bases from V and 1 from J, leaving 14 bases between them. Germline CDR1 reads MDHEN; CDR2 reads SYDVKM. This CDR3 contains 16 residues. This CDR3 is CASSTGTPLNTGELFF. DNA of the CDR3: TGTGCCAGCAGTACTGGGACTCCCCTGAACACCGGGGAGCTGTTTTTT.

This rearrangement joins TRBV20-1 to TRBJ1-2; D perhaps matches TRBD1 (6 bases). This CDR3 comprises 13 residues. Per the germline V gene, CDR1 is DFQATT and CDR2 is SNEGSKA (reference sequence). Trimming shortened V by 5 bases and J by 4 bases, and 14 bases separated the two germline ends. The CDR3 reads CSAPNRVGYGYTF. Here the CDR3 DNA reads TGCAGTGCTCCCAACAGGGTTGGCTATGGCTACACCTTC.